The clone carrying this T cell receptor beta chain was picked up a small number of times. The sample is drawn from a study of T-cell reconstitution after alpha-beta-depleted transplantation in children. Germline-derived CDR1 and CDR2 are KGHDR and SFDVKD. CDR3 length equals 13 residues. Germline trimming cut 7 bases from V and 3 bases from J; bases unmatched to any gene: 2. Unique molecular identifiers were used in preparing the TCRbeta library. TCRdb reanalysed the PCR reads using MiXCR and keeps one entry per CDR3 protein. The sample lists some 550,000 distinct CDR3 sequences; 23% were seen once. The chain is built from TRBV24-1 and TRBJ1-1, with TRBD1 matching 9 bases. The receptor's source is a boy under three years old who had a stem cell transplant for acute myeloid leukemia, so the T cells may come from the graft donor. This material consisted of PBMCs, mostly from graft donor cells, taken 360 days after TCRalphabeta/CD19-depleted stem cell transplant. The CDR3 nucleotides are TGTGCCACCAGGGACAGGGGTGACACTGAAGCTTTCTTT. This sequence encodes CATRDRGDTEAFF.